These 19 T cell receptor beta chains originate from one sample sequenced in a study of neurological immune-mediated disorders. TCRdb reprocessed the 5' RACE reads with MiXCR, giving one entry per CDR3 protein. The sample shows tens of thousands of distinct CDR3 sequences, 4% to 5.5% of them seen only once. Sequenced material: PBMCs. The receptors stem from an older woman with multiple sclerosis.

There are a few counts of this clonotype. The rearrangement links TRBV5-1 to TRBJ2-2; D possibly matches TRBD1 or TRBD2 (5 bases each). V lost 1 base and J 6 bases, leaving 7 bases between the germline ends. Looked up from germline, CDR1 is SGHRS and CDR2 is YFSETQ. CDR3 length: 13 residues. CDR3 sequence reads: CASSLPGPGELFF. The CDR3 DNA is TGCGCCAGCAGCTTGCCGGGACCCGGGGAGCTGTTTTTT.

This clonotype was seen many times. The genes are TRBV20-1 and TRBJ2-3; 9 bases are shared with TRBD2. The V gene end was trimmed by 2 bases and the J gene end by 4 bases; junction bases not matched to a gene: 4. Germline CDR1 and CDR2: DFQATT and SNEGSKA (reference sequence). The CDR3 length is 14 residues. The CDR3, as DNA: TGCAGTGCTAGAAGGCTAGCGGGGTCAGATACGCAGTATTTT. This gives the protein CSARRLAGSDTQYF.

This clonotype was observed at least ten times. The chain uses TRBV21-1 and TRBJ2-1; the table names TRBD2, a call not compared with the DNA. TRBV21-1 is tagged as a pseudogene. The CDR3 has 12 residues. The CDR3 nucleotides are TGCCGGACTAGCGGTCTATACAATGAGCAGTTCTTC. Residues: CRTSGLYNEQFF.

This clonotype was counted a few times. V gene TRBV6-2 or TRBV6-3 combines with J gene TRBJ2-1; 10 bases agree with TRBD2. The length of the CDR3 is 16 residues. The V gene end was trimmed by 6 bases and the J gene end by 7 bases; junction bases not matched to a gene: 12. CDR1 is MNHEY, CDR2 SVGEGT, per germline. CDR3 nucleotide sequence: TGTGCCAGCAGCTCCTCAGCGGGAGGGTTTGGAAATGAGCAGTTCTTC. This gives the protein CASSSSAGGFGNEQFF.

This clonotype was seen many times. This sequence joins TRBV29-1 and TRBJ2-6; D not certain. V was clipped by 3 bases and J by 2 bases, with 2 bases between them. The CDR3 runs to 12 residues. Germline lookup yields CDR1 SQVTM and CDR2 ANQGSEA. CDR3 protein: CSVEAGANVLTF. The CDR3 DNA reads TGCAGCGTTGAGGCTGGGGCCAACGTCCTGACTTTC.

There are a few counts of this clonotype. V and J are TRBV5-1 and TRBJ2-2, with TRBD2 identical over 7 bases. With V trimmed by 5 bases and J by 2 bases, 6 bases remained unmatched. Germline lookup yields CDR1 SGHRS and CDR2 YFSETQ. The CDR3 loop spans 15 amino acids. The CDR3 nucleotides are TGCGCCAGCAGTTCCGGGACTACCAACACCGGGGAGCTGTTTTTT. It translates to CASSSGTTNTGELFF.

This clonotype was found many times. The chain carries TRBV12-3 or TRBV12-4 and TRBJ1-1; D gene unclear. This CDR3 spans 10 amino acids. V gave up 8 bases and J gave up 4 bases, with 5 bases separating them. The CDR3 nucleotides are TGTGCCAGCCGGAGCACTGAAGCTTTCTTT. It specifies CASRSTEAFF.

This clonotype has at least ten counts. The gene calls are TRBV6-2 or TRBV6-3 and TRBJ2-3; D gene ambiguous. The germline gives CDR1 MNHEY, CDR2 SVGEGT. The V end lost 6 bases, the J end lost 6 bases, and 13 bases lay between the germline ends. The CDR3 extends over 13 amino acids. The CDR3 region is CASSWNLEDTQYF. In DNA form, the CDR3 reads TGTGCCAGCAGCTGGAACCTGGAGGATACGCAGTATTTT.

The table lists this clonotype with a few counts. The V gene is TRBV5-1, the J gene TRBJ1-2; D is undetermined. The ends were cut back, 1 base at V and 4 bases at J, with 8 bases in the middle. The CDR3 has 13 residues. Germline assignment: CDR1 SGHRS and CDR2 YFSETQ. The CDR3: CASSLTLRYGYTF. CDR3 coding DNA: TGCGCCAGCAGCTTGACCCTCCGCTATGGCTACACCTTC. Drawing the rest from reference TRBV5-1 and TRBJ1-2, the complete variable domain is KAGVTQTPRYLIKTRGQQVTLSCSPISGHRSVSWYQQTPGQGLQFLFEYFSETQRNKGNFPGRFSGRQFSNSRSEMNVSTLELGDSALYLCASSLTLRYGYTFGSGTRLTVV.

The V call is TRBV7-2, the J call TRBJ1-5; no reliable D call. The V end was cut by 4 bases, the J end by 5 bases, with 9 bases between. Looked up from germline, CDR1 is SGHTA and CDR2 is FQGNSA. The CDR3 has 13 residues. CDR3 DNA: TGTGCCAGCAGCTCATCCAGAGATCAGCCCCAGCATTTT. It codes for CASSSSRDQPQHF.

The V gene is TRBV7-2, the J gene TRBJ2-1, with 10 positions matching TRBD1. Germline CDR1 is SGHTA and CDR2 is FQGNSA. CDR3 size: 14 residues. The V segment lost 8 bases and the J segment 5 bases; nucleotides outside the gene matches: 6. For the CDR3, the DNA is TGTGCCAGCCTAAGGACAGGGGGGAACAATGAGCAGTTCTTC. This encodes CASLRTGGNNEQFF.

This clonotype has a count of ten or more. Given a much more abundant clone one base away, this may be a read error. The chain joins TRBV7-6 to TRBJ1-2; D is ambiguous. V was trimmed by 4 bases and J by 4 bases, leaving 10 bases between them. Germline V lookup: CDR1 SGHVS, CDR2 FNYEAQ. The CDR3 consists of 13 residues. Written as DNA, the CDR3 is TGTGCCAGCAGCTACGAAAGTACCTATGGCTACACCTTC. This translates into CASSYESTYGYTF.

There are many counts of this clonotype. This chain joins TRBV20-1 and TRBJ2-7, with D perhaps matching TRBD1 (6 bases). Trimming pared 5 bases from V and 4 bases from J, leaving 9 bases between. The CDR3 is made up of 11 amino acids. Germline values: CDR1 DFQATT, CDR2 SNEGSKA (reference sequence). The CDR3 bases are TGCAGTGCTGCTCAGGGGTACGAGCAGTACGTC. As protein: CSAAQGYEQYV.

This clonotype showed up just a few times. The rearrangement links TRBV5-1 to TRBJ2-7; TRBD2 might be the D (5 bases). The germline V gene has CDR1 SGHRS and CDR2 YFSETQ. CDR3 length: 15 residues. Trimming left V 4 bases short and J 2 bases short, with 16 bases between. The CDR3 sequence: CASSKDFGVAYEQYF. The CDR3 region has the DNA TGCGCCAGCAGCAAAGACTTCGGGGTCGCCTACGAGCAGTACTTC.

Many counts were recorded for this clonotype. The V and J genes are TRBV7-2 and TRBJ1-4; no firm D call. V lost 1 base and J lost 8, with 11 bases in between. The CDR3 sequence is 14 residues long. Looked up from germline, CDR1 is SGHTA and CDR2 is FQGNSA. The CDR3: CASSLVEVREKLFF. The CDR3 DNA sequence: TGTGCCAGCAGCTTAGTGGAGGTTCGGGAAAAACTGTTTTTT.

The DNA of the CDR3 is TGCAGTGCTAGACCCGGACTAGCGGGAGAGTTATCAGATACGCAGTATTTT. It translates to CSARPGLAGELSDTQYF. The J gene is TRBJ2-3, the V gene TRBV20-1, with TRBD2 identical over 13 bases. This CDR3 region has 17 residues. The ends lost 2 bases at V and 4 bases at J; junction bases unmatched: 9. Germline V CDR1 and CDR2: DFQATT, SNEGSKA (reference sequence).

This clonotype was picked up many times. This chain links TRBV2 with TRBJ1-1; D uncertain. Per the germline V gene, CDR1 is SNHLY and CDR2 is FYNNEI. The CDR3 is 13 amino acids. Trimming cost V 5 bases and J 0 bases, with 7 bases left between them. Here the CDR3 reads CASSFSMNTEAFF. The CDR3 coding sequence is TGTGCCAGCAGTTTCAGTATGAACACTGAAGCTTTCTTT.

The chain links TRBV29-1 to TRBJ1-2; D not resolved. The CDR3 has 13 residues. With 3 bases removed from V and 2 bases from J, the gap between germline ends came to 10 bases. CDR1 is SQVTM and CDR2 is ANQGSEA in the germline V gene. The CDR3 DNA sequence: TGCAGCGTTGACATCAGGTCCAACTATGGCTACACCTTC. Amino acid sequence: CSVDIRSNYGYTF.

This clonotype was counted ten times or more. The rearrangement uses TRBV10-1 and TRBJ2-1; D not resolved. Per the germline V gene, CDR1 is WNHNN and CDR2 is SYGVQD (reference sequence). The CDR3 is 13 amino acids. Trimming shortened V by 3 bases and J by 5 bases, and 8 bases separated the two germline ends. CDR3 nucleotides: TGCGCCAGCAGTGATGGGGTTCACAATGAGCAGTTCTTC. It specifies CASSDGVHNEQFF.